The 9 T cell receptor beta chains below were found in one sample sequenced in a study of identical twins. TCRdb re-derived calls from the 5' RACE reads in MiXCR, one entry per CDR3 protein. The repertoire holds 650,000 to 750,000 distinct CDR3 sequences, over 20% seen once, with roughly 4% in the top ten. These data are also associated with another study on T cells expressing NK-cell markers.

The sequencing input was PBMCs. These receptors originate from a woman aged 18-29 years in good health.

This sequence joins TRBV12-3 or TRBV12-4 and TRBJ1-5; 7 nucleotides line up with TRBD1. Unmatched junction bases numbered 6, after V lost 3 bases and J lost 4 bases. CDR3 length equals 15 residues. This CDR3 reads CASSFWAGGNQPQHF. The CDR3, as DNA: TGTGCCAGCAGTTTTTGGGCAGGGGGTAATCAGCCCCAGCATTTT.

This clonotype was seen a handful of times. This CDR3 reads CASSLGQGSEAFF. In DNA, the CDR3 is TGTGCCAGCAGTTTAGGACAGGGGAGTGAAGCTTTCTTT. The rearrangement links TRBV27 to TRBJ1-1, with 9 bases fitting TRBD1. CDR1 and CDR2 from the germline V gene are MNHEY and SMNVEV (reference sequence). Trimming took 2 bases from V and 7 from J; bases not matched to a gene: 2. This CDR3 has 13 residues.

The V gene is TRBV20-1, the J gene TRBJ2-2; 7 nucleotides align to TRBD1. The J segment lost 2 bases and the V segment lost 6 bases, leaving 6 bases of the junction unmatched. Germline CDR1 and CDR2: DFQATT and SNEGSKA (reference sequence). The length of the CDR3 is 14 residues. This CDR3 reads CSATRGINTGELFF. The DNA for the CDR3 is TGCAGTGCGACCAGGGGGATCAACACCGGGGAGCTGTTTTTT.

In its sample, this clonotype was seen a few times. The chain is built from TRBV20-1 and TRBJ2-1; 9 bases line up with TRBD2. CDR3 length: 15 amino acids. CDR1 and CDR2 (germline): DFQATT, SNEGSKA (reference sequence). V trimming: 0 bases; J trimming: 6 bases; junction bases outside the gene matches: 6. The DNA of the CDR3 is TGCAGTGCTAGAGATGGCGGGAGGGCCACCAATGAGCAGTTCTTC. The encoded protein is CSARDGGRATNEQFF.

The chain is built from TRBV12-3 or TRBV12-4 and TRBJ1-1, with a weak D call TRBD1 (6 bases). Between the trimmed V and J ends, which lost 3 bases and 3 bases, there was a span of 14 bases. This CDR3 contains 15 residues. This chain's CDR3 is CASSLGGSGDTEAFF. CDR3 DNA: TGTGCCAGCAGTTTGGGGGGCTCGGGGGACACTGAAGCTTTCTTT.

This clonotype was found a few times. This rearrangement joins TRBV5-1 to TRBJ2-3, with D possibly matching TRBD2 (6 bases). Germline CDR1 SGHRS, CDR2 YFSETQ. V was cut by 0 bases and J by 4 bases, with 18 bases left in between. The CDR3 runs 17 residues. The CDR3 DNA is TGCGCCAGCAGCTTGGGACTTAGCGGCGCTCTTGCAGATACGCAGTATTTT. Translation: CASSLGLSGALADTQYF.

This clonotype was observed a few times. The chain combines TRBV27 with TRBJ2-3; D assignment may be TRBD1 or TRBD2 (6 bases each). V shed 1 base and J shed 4 bases, with 18 bases lying between them. The CDR3 has 17 residues. Per the germline V gene, CDR1 is MNHEY and CDR2 is SMNVEV (reference sequence). The DNA of the CDR3 is TGTGCCAGCAGTTTATACAGTGGGGGGACATCAGCAGATACGCAGTATTTT. Its protein product is CASSLYSGGTSADTQYF.

This chain uses TRBV10-3 with TRBJ2-1; D is possibly TRBD2 (5 bases). Germline V gives CDR1 ENHRY, CDR2 SYGVKD. Trimming took 7 bases from V and 5 from J, leaving 18 bases between them. The length of the CDR3 is 15 residues. The CDR3 sequence: CAIKGSTRGHNEQFF. Written as DNA, the CDR3 is TGTGCCATCAAAGGCTCAACCCGCGGGCACAATGAGCAGTTCTTC.

This clonotype was detected a few times. This sequence joins TRBV6-1 and TRBJ2-7, with TRBD1 as a possible D gene (5 bases). With 8 bases removed from V and 1 base from J, the gap between germline ends came to 15 bases. Germline CDR1 MNHNS, CDR2 SASEGT. The CDR3 sequence is 14 residues long. DNA of the CDR3: TGTGCCAGCCATGGACCGGCAGGGTCCTACGAGCAGTACTTC. Residues: CASHGPAGSYEQYF.